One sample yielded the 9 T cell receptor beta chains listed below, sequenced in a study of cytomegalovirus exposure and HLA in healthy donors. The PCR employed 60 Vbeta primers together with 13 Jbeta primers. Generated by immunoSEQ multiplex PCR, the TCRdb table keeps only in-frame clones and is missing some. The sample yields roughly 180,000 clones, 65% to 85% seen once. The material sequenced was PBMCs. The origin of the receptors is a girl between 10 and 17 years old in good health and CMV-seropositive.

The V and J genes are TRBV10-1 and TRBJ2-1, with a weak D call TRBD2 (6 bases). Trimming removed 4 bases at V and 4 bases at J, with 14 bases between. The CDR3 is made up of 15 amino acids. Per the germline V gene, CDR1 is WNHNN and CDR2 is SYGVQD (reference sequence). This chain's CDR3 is CASSVEGAGYNEQFF. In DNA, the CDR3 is TGCGCCAGCAGTGTGGAGGGAGCGGGTTACAATGAGCAGTTCTTC.

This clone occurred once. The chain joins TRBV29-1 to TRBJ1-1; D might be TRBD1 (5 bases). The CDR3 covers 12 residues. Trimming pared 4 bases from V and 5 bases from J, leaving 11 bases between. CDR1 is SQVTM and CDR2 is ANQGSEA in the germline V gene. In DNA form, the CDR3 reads TGCAGCGTTGCCCAGGGTTGGACTGAAGCTTTCTTT. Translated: CSVAQGWTEAFF.

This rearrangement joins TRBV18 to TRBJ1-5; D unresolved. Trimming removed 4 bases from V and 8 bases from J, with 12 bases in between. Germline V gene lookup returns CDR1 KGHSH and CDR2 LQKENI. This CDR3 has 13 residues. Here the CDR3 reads CASSLLAAEPQHF. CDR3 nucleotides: TGTGCCAGCTCACTGCTGGCCGCGGAGCCCCAGCATTTT. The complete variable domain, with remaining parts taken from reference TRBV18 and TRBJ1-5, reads NAGVMQNPRHLVRRRGQEARLRCSPMKGHSHVYWYRQLPEEGLKFMVYLQKENIIDESGMPKERFSAEFPKEGPSILRIQQVVRGDSAAYFCASSLLAAEPQHFGDGTRLSIL.

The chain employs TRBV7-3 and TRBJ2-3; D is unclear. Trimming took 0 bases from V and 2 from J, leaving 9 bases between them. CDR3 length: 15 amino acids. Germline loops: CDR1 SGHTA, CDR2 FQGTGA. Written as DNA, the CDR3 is TGTGCCAGCAGCTTAACGGGCCAAGACACAGATACGCAGTATTTT. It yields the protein CASSLTGQDTDTQYF.

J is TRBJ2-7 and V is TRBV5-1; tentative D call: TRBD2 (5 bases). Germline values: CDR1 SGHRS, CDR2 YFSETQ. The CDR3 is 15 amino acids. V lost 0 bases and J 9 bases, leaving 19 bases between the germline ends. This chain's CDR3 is CASSLGPGVYDGQYF. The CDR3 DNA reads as TGCGCCAGCAGCTTGGGGCCCGGGGTCTACGATGGGCAGTACTTC.

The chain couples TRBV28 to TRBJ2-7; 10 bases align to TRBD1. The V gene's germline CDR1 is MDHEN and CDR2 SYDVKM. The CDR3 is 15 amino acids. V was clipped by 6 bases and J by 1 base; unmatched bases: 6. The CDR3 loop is CASSPGQGGSYEQYF. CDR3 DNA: TGTGCCAGCAGCCCCGGACAGGGGGGTTCCTACGAGCAGTACTTC.

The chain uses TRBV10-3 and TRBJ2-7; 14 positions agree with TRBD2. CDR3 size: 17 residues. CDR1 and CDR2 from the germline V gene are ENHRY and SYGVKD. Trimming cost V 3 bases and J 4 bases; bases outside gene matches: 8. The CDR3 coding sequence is TGTGCCATCAGTGATGGGACTAGCGGGAGTCTCTCTTACGAGCAGTACTTC. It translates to CAISDGTSGSLSYEQYF.

The CDR3 reads CASSQEGGYPYGYTF. In nucleotides, the CDR3 is TGTGCCAGCAGCCAAGAAGGGGGCTACCCCTATGGCTACACCTTC. The rearrangement uses TRBV4-2 and TRBJ1-2; 7 nucleotides align to TRBD1. J was trimmed by 4 bases and V by 0 bases; bases with no gene match: 5. The CDR3 runs to 15 residues. Germline V gene data show CDR1 as LGHNA and CDR2 as YNFKEQ.

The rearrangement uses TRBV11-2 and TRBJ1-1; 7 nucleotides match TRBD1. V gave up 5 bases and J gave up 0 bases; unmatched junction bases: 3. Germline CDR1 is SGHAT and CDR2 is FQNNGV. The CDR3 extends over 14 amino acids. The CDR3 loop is CASSRQGMNTEAFF. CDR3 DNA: TGTGCCAGCAGCCGACAGGGAATGAACACTGAAGCTTTCTTT.